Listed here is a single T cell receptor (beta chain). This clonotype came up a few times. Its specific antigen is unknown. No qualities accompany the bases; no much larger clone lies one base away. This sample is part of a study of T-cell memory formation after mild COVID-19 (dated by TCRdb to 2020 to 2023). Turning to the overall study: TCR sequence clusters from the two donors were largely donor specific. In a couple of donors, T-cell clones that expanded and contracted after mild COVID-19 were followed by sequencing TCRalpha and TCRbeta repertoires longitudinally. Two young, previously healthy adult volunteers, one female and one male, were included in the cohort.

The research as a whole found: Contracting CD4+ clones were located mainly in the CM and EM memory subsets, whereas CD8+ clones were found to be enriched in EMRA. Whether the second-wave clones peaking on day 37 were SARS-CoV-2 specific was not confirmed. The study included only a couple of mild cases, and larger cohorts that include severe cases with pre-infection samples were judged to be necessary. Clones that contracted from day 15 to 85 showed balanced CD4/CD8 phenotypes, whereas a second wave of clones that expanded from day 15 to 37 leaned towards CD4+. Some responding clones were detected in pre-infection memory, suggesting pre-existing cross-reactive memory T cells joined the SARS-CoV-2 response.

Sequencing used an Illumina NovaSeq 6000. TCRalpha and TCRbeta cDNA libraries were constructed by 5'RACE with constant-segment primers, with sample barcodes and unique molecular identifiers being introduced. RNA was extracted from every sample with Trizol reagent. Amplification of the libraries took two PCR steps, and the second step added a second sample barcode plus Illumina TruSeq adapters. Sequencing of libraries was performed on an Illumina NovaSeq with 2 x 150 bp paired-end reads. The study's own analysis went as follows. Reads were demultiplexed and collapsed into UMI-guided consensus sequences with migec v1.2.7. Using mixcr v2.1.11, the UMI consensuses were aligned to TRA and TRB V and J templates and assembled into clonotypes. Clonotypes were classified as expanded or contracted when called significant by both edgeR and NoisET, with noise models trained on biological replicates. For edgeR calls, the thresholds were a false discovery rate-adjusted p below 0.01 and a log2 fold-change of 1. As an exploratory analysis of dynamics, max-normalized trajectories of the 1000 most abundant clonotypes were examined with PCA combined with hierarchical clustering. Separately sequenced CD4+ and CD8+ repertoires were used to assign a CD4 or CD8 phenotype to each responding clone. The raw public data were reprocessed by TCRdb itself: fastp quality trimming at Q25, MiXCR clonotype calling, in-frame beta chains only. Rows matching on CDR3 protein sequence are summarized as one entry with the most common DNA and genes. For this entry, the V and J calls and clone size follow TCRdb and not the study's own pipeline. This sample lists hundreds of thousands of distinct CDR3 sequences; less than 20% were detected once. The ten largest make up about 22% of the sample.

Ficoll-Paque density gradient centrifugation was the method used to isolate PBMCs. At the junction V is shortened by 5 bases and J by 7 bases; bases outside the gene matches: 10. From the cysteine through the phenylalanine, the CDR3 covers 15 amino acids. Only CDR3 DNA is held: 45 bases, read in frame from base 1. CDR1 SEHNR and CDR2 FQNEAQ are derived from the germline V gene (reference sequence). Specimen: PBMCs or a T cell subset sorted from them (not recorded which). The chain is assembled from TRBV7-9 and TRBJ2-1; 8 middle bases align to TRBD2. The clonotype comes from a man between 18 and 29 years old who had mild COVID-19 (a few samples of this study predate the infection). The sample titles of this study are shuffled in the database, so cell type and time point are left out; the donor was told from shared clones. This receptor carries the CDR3 CASSIQLAALNEQFF. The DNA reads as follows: TGTGCCAGCAGCATACAACTAGCGGCGTTGAATGAGCAGTTCTTC.